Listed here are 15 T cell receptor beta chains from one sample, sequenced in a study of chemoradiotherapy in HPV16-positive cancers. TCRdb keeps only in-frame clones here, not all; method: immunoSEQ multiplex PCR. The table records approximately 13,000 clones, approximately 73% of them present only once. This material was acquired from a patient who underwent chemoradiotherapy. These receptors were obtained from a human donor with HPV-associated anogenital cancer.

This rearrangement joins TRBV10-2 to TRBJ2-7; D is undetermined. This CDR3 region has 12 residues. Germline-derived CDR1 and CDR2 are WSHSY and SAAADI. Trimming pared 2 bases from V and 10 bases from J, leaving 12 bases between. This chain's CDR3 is CASSEGVLVQYF. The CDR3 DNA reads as TGCGCCAGCAGTGAGGGGGTATTGGTACAGTACTTC.

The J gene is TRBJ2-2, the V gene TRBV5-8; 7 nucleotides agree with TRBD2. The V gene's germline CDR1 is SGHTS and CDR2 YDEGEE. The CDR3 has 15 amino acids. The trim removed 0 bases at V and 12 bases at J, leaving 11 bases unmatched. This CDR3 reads CASSLEFLSGMQLFF. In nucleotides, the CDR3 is TGTGCCAGCAGCTTGGAGTTTTTAAGCGGGATGCAGCTGTTTTTT.

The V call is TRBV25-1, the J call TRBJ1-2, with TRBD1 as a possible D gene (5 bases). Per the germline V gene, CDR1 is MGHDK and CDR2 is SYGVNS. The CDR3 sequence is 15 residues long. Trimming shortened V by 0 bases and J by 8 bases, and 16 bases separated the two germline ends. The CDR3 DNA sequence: TGTGCCAGCAGTGAATATATAGGGACGATCGGAGGCTACACCTTC. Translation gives CASSEYIGTIGGYTF.

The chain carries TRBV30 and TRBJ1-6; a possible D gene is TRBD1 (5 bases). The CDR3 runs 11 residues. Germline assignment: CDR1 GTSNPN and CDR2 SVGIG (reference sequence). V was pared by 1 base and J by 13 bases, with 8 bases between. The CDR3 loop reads CAWSAGPPLHF. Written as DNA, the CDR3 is TGTGCCTGGAGTGCGGGGCCTCCCCTCCACTTT. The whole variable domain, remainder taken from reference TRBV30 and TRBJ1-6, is SQTIHQWPATLVQPVGSPLSLECTVEGTSNPNLYWYRQAAGRGLQLLFYSVGIGQISSEVPQNLSASRPQDRQFILSSKKLLLSDSGFYLCAWSAGPPLHFGNGTRLTVT.

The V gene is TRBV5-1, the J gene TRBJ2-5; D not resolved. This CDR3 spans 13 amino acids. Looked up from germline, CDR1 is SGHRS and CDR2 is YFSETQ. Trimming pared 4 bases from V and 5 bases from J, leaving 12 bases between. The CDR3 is CASSPGPSETQYF. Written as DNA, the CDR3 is TGCGCCAGCAGCCCTGGCCCGTCGGAGACCCAGTACTTC.

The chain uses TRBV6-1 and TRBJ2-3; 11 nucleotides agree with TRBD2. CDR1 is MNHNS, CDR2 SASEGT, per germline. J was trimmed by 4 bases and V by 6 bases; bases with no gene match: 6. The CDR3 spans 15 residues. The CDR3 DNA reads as TGTGCCAGCAGACGTAGCGGGGGGGCCGCAGATACGCAGTATTTT. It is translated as CASRRSGGAADTQYF.

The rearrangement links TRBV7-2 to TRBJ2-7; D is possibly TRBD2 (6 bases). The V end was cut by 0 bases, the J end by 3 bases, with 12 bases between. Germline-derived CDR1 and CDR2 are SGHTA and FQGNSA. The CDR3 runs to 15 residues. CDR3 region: CASSLAVGRGYEQYF. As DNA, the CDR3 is TGTGCCAGCAGCTTAGCGGTTGGGCGGGGCTACGAGCAGTACTTC.

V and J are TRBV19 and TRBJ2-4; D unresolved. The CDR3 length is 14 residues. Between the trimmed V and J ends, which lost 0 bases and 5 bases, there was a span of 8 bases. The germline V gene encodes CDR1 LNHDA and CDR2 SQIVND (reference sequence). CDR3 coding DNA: TGTGCCAGTAGTATAGACCGCAACCAAAACATTCAGTACTTC. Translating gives CASSIDRNQNIQYF. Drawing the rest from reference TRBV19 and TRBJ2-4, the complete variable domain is DGGITQSPKYLFRKEGQNVTLSCEQNLNHDAMYWYRQDPGQGLRLIYYSQIVNDFQKGDIAEGYSVSREKKESFPLTVTSAQKNPTAFYLCASSIDRNQNIQYFGAGTRLSVL.

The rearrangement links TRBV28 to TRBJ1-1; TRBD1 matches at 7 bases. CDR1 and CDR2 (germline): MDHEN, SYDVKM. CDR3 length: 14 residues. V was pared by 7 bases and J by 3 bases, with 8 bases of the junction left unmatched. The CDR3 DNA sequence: TGTGCCAGCATCGACAGGGTCGGGGACACTGAAGCTTTCTTT. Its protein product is CASIDRVGDTEAFF.

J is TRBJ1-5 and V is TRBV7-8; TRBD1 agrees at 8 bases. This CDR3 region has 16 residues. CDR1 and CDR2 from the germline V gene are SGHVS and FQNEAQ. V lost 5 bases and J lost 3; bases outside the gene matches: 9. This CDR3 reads CASSASTGEYNQPQHF. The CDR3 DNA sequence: TGTGCCAGCAGCGCGTCGACAGGGGAGTACAATCAGCCCCAGCATTTT. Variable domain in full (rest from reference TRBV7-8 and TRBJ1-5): GAGVSQSPRYKVAKRGQDVALRCDPISGHVSLFWYQQALGQGPEFLTYFQNEAQLDKSGLPSDRFFAERPEGSVSTLKIQRTQQEDSAVYLCASSASTGEYNQPQHFGDGTRLSIL.

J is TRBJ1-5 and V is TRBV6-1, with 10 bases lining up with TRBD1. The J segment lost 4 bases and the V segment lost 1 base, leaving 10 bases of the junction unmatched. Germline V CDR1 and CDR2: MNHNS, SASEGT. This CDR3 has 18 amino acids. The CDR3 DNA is TGTGCCAGCAGTGAAGGATCCTGGGGGACAGGGGATAATCAGCCCCAGCATTTT. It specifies CASSEGSWGTGDNQPQHF.

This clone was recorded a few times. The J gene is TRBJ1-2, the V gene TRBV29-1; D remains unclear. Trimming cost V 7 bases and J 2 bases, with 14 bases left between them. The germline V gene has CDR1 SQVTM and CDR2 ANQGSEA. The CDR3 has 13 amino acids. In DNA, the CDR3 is TGCAGCGGTCTGGGTGAATCCAACTATGGCTACACCTTC. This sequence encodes CSGLGESNYGYTF.

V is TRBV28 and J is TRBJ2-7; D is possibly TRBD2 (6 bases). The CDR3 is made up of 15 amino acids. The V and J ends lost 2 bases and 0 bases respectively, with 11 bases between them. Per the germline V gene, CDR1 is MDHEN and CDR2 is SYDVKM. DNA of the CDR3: TGTGCCAGCAGTTTAGCGGCGGGAAACTCCTACGAGCAGTACTTC. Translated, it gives CASSLAAGNSYEQYF.

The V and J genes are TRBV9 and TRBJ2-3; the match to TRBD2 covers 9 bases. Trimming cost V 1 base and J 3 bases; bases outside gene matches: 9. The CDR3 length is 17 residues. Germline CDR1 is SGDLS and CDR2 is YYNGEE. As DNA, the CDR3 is TGTGCCAGCAGCGTAAAGTCCGGGACTAGCAAAACAGATACGCAGTATTTT. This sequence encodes CASSVKSGTSKTDTQYF. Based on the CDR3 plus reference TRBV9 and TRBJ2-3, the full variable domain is DSGVTQTPKHLITATGQRVTLRCSPRSGDLSVYWYQQSLDQGLQFLIQYYNGEERAKGNILERFSAQQFPDLHSELNLSSLELGDSALYFCASSVKSGTSKTDTQYFGPGTRLTVL.

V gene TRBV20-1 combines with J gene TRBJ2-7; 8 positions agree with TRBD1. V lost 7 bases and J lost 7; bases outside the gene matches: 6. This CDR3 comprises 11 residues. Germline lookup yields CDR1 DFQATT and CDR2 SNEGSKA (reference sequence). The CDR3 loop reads CSVPGGREQYF. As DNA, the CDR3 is TGCAGTGTCCCAGGGGGCCGGGAGCAGTACTTC.